Shown below are 6 T cell receptor beta chains from a single sample sequenced in a study of CXCR3-negative and CXCR3-positive naive CD8 T cells. Their cognate antigens are unknown. Findings of the study overall: In CXCR3-positive naive cells, the TRB CDR3s were more hydrophobic than in CXCR3-negative naive cells.

With UMI labels, 5' RACE was used to prepare the TRB cDNA libraries. After re-calling the 5' RACE reads, TCRdb lists one entry per CDR3 protein, DNA absent. This repertoire comprises about 92,000 distinct CDR3 sequences; its ten largest clones make up roughly 0.8%. Source material: naive CXCR3+ CD8+ T cells from blood. Subset here: CD45RO-CCR7+CD27+CD95- naive CD8+ T cells expressing CXCR3 (TNR3+). The receptors originated from a human donor in good health. Some clones in this sample may be carry-over from other donors' samples.

The genes are TRBV7-8 and TRBJ2-5. Germline V CDR1 and CDR2: SGHVS, FQNEAQ. The CDR3 extends over 17 amino acids. CDR3 sequence: CASSFQRLLGLPETQYF.

The rearrangement joins TRBV6-1 to TRBJ2-7; TCRdb's D gene call, TRBD1, goes unchecked for lack of DNA. The CDR3 totals 12 residues. Germline-derived CDR1 and CDR2 are MNHNS and SASEGT. The CDR3 sequence is CATPDRVYEQYF.

CDR3 amino acids: CAISESNTREQYF. This rearrangement joins TRBV10-3 to TRBJ2-7. The CDR3 has 13 amino acids. CDR1 ENHRY and CDR2 SYGVKD come from the germline V gene.

The chain has TRBV10-3 and TRBJ2-1; the TCRdb D gene call, TRBD2, has no DNA to confirm it. The CDR3 has 18 amino acids. Germline CDR1 and CDR2: ENHRY and SYGVKD. The CDR3 reads CAISEPVQLAGSYNEQFF.

CDR3 region: CASSDLTGELFF. V and J are TRBV12-3 or TRBV12-4 and TRBJ2-2. The length of the CDR3 is 12 residues.

The chain has TRBV7-9 and TRBJ2-2; there is no DNA to check the TCRdb D call of TRBD1. The CDR3 runs to 17 residues. Germline CDR1 is SEHNR and CDR2 is FQNEAQ (reference sequence). CDR3 region: CASSLSGLPGGTGELFF.